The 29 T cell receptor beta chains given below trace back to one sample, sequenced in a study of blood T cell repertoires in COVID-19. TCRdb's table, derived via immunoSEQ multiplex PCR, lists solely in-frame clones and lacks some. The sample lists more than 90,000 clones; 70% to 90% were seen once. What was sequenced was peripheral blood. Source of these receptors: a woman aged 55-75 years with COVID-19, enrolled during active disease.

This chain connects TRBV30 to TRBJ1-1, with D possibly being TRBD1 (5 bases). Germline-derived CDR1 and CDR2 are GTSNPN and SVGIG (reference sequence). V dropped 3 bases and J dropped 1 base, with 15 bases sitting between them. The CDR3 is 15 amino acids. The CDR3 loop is CAWRGGGAGNTEAFF. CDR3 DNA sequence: TGTGCCTGGAGGGGTGGAGGGGCTGGGAACACTGAAGCTTTCTTT. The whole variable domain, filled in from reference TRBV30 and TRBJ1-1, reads SQTIHQWPATLVQPVGSPLSLECTVEGTSNPNLYWYRQAAGRGLQLLFYSVGIGQISSEVPQNLSASRPQDRQFILSSKKLLLSDSGFYLCAWRGGGAGNTEAFFGQGTRLTVV.

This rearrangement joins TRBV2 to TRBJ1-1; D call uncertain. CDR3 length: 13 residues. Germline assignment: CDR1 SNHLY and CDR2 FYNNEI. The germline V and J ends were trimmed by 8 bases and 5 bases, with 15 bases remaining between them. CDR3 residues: CASSKETGTEAFF. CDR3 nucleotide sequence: TGTGCCAGCTCGAAAGAGACGGGGACTGAAGCTTTCTTT.

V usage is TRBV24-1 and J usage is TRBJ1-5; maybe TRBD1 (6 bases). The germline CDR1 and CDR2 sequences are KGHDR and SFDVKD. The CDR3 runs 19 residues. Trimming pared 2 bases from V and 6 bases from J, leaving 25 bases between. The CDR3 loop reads CATSDWTAKWGLKTQPQHF. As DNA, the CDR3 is TGTGCCACCAGTGATTGGACAGCTAAATGGGGCCTTAAAACTCAGCCCCAGCATTTT.

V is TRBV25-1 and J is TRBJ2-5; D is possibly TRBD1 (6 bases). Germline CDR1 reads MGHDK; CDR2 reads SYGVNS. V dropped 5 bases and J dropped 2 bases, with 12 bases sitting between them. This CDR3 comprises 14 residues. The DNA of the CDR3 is TGTGCCAGCAGTCTCCACAGGGATCAAGAGACCCAGTACTTC. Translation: CASSLHRDQETQYF.

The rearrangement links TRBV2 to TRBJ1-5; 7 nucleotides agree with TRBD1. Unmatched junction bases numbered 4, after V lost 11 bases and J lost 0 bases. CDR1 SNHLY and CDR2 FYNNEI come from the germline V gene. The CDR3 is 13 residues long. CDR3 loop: CAGGQYSNQPQHF. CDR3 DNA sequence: TGTGCCGGGGGACAGTATAGCAATCAGCCCCAGCATTTT.

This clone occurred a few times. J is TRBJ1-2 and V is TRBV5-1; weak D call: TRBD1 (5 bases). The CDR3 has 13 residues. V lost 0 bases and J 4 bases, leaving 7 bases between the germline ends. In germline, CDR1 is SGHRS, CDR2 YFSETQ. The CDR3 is CASSLEQAYGYTF. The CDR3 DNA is TGCGCCAGCAGCTTGGAACAGGCCTATGGCTACACCTTC.

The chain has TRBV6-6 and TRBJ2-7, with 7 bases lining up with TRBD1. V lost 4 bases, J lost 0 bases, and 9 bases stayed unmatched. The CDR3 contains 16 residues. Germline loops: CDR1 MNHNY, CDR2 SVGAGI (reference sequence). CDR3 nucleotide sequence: TGTGCCAGCAGTTCCCCCGGGACAGCCAGCTCCTACGAGCAGTACTTC. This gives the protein CASSSPGTASSYEQYF.

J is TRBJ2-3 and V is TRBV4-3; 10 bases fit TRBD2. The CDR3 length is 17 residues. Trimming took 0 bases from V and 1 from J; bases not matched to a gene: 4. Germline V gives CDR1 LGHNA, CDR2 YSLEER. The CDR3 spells CASSQEGGLAGTDTQYF. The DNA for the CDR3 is TGCGCCAGCAGCCAAGAAGGAGGACTAGCGGGCACAGATACGCAGTATTTT.

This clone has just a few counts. The chain's CDR3 is CASSSLGWENNEQFF. The CDR3 DNA follows: TGTGCCAGCAGCTCCCTAGGGTGGGAGAACAATGAGCAGTTCTTC. The chain recombines TRBV5-4 with TRBJ2-1; D might be TRBD2 (5 bases). The CDR3 length is 15 residues. CDR1 and CDR2 from the germline V gene are SGHNT and YYREEE (reference sequence). V was pared by 3 bases and J by 5 bases, with 15 bases between.

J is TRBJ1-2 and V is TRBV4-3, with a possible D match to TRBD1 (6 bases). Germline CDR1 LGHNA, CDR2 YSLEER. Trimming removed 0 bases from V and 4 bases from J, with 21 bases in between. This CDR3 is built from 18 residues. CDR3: CASSQDFPRRQVFYGYTF. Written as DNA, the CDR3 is TGCGCCAGCAGCCAAGATTTCCCCCGCCGACAGGTATTCTATGGCTACACCTTC.

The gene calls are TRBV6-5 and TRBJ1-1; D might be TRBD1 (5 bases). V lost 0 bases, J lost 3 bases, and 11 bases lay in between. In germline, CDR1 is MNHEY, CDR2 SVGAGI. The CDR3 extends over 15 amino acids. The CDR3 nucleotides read TGTGCCAGCAGTTACTCGTTCTCGGGGGACACTGAAGCTTTCTTT. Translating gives CASSYSFSGDTEAFF.

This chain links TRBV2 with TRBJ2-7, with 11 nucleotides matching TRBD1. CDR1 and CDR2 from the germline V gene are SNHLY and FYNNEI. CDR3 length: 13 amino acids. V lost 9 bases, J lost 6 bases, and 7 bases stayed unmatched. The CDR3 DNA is TGTGCCAGGCGGGACAGGGGGGACGGCGAGCAGTACTTC. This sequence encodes CARRDRGDGEQYF. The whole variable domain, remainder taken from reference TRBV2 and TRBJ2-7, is EPEVTQTPSHQVTQMGQEVILRCVPISNHLYFYWYRQILGQKVEFLVSFYNNEISEKSEIFDDQFSVERPDGSNFTLKIRSTKLEDSAMYFCARRDRGDGEQYFGPGTRLTVT.

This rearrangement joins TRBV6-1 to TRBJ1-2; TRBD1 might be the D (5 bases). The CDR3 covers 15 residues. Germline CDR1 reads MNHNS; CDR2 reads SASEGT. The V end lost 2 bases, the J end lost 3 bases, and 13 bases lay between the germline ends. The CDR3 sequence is CASSELGTGDYGYTF. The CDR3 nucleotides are TGTGCCAGCAGTGAATTGGGCACGGGGGACTATGGCTACACCTTC.

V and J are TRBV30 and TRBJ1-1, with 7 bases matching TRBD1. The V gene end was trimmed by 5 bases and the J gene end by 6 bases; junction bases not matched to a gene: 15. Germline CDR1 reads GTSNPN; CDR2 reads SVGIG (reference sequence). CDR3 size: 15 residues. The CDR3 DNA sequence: TGTGCCTGGCGAGGTGGAGGGGGCGTCTACGCTGAAGCTTTCTTT. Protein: CAWRGGGGVYAEAFF. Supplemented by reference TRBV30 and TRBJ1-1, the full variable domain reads SQTIHQWPATLVQPVGSPLSLECTVEGTSNPNLYWYRQAAGRGLQLLFYSVGIGQISSEVPQNLSASRPQDRQFILSSKKLLLSDSGFYLCAWRGGGGVYAEAFFGQGTRLTVV.

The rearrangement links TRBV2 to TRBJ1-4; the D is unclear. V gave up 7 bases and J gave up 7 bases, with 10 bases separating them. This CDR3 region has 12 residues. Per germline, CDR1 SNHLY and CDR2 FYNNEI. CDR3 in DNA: TGTGCCAGCACTGCTCTCAGTGAAAAACTGTTTTTT. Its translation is CASTALSEKLFF.

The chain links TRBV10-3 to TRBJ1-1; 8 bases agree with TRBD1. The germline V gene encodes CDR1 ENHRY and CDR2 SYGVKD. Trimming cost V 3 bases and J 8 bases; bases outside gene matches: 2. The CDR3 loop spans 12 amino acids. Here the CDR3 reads CAISDSGGEAFF. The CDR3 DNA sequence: TGTGCCATCAGTGATTCAGGGGGCGAAGCTTTCTTT.

CDR3 bases: TGCGCCAGCAGCCATGGGACAGGAGCCGAAGCTTTCTTT. This gives the protein CASSHGTGAEAFF. The chain joins TRBV4-3 to TRBJ1-1, with 8 bases aligning to TRBD1. J was trimmed by 8 bases and V by 3 bases; bases with no gene match: 5. In germline, CDR1 is LGHNA, CDR2 YSLEER. The CDR3 covers 13 residues.

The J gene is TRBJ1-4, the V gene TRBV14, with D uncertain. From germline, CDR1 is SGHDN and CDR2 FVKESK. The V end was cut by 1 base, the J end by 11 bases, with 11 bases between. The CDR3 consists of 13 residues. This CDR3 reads CASSQGAVRKLFF. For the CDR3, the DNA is TGTGCCAGCAGCCAAGGGGCAGTGCGTAAACTGTTTTTT.

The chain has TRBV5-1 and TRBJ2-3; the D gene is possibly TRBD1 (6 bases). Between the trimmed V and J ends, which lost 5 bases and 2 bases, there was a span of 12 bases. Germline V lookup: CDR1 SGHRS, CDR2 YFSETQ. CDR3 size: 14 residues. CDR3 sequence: CASRSDRFTDTQYF. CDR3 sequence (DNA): TGCGCCAGCAGATCCGACAGGTTCACAGATACGCAGTATTTT.

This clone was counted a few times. In DNA, the CDR3 is TGTGCCAGCAGTTTATCGGGAGTTGGGCCCCTCCACTTT. Residues: CASSLSGVGPLHF. The rearrangement uses TRBV27 and TRBJ1-6; D call uncertain. Germline values: CDR1 MNHEY, CDR2 SMNVEV (reference sequence). V dropped 0 bases and J dropped 13 bases, with 10 bases sitting between them. The CDR3 is 13 residues long.

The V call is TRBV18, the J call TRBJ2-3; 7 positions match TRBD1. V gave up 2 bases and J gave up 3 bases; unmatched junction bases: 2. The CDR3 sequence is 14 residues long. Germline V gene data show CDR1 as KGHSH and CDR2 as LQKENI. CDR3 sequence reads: CASSPGTATDTQYF. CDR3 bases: TGTGCCAGCTCACCAGGGACAGCTACAGATACGCAGTATTTT.

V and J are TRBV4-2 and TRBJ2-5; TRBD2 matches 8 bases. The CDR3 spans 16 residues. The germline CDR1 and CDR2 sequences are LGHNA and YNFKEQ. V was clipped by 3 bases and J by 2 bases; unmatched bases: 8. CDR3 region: CASSQPPGLGQETQYF. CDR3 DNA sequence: TGTGCCAGCAGCCAGCCTCCGGGACTAGGACAAGAGACCCAGTACTTC.

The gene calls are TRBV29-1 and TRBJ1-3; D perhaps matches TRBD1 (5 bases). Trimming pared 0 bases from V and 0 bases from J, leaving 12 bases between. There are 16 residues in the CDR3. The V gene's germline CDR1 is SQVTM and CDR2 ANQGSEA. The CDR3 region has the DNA TGCAGCGTTGAAGATCGTGCAGGGAACTCTGGAAACACCATATATTTT. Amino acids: CSVEDRAGNSGNTIYF.

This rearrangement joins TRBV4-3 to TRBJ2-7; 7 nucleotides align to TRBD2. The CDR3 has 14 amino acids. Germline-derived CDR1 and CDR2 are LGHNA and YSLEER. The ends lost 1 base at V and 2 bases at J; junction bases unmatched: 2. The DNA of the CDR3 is TGCGCCAGCAGCCAAGGGGCGGGGGCCTACGAGCAGTACTTC. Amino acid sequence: CASSQGAGAYEQYF.

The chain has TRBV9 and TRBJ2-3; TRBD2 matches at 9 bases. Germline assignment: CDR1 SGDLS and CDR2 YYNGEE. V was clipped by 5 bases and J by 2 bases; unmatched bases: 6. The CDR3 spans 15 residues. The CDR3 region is CASSRAGGNTDTQYF. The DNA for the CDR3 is TGTGCCAGCAGTCGAGCGGGGGGCAACACAGATACGCAGTATTTT.

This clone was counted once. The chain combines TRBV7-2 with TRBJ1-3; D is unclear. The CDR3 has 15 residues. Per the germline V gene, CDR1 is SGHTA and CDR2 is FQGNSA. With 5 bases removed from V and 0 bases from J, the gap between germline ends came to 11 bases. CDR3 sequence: CASSPGLDSGNTIYF. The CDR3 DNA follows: TGTGCCAGCAGCCCAGGACTGGACTCTGGAAACACCATATATTTT. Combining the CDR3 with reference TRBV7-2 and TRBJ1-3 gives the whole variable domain GAGVSQSPSNKVTEKGKDVELRCDPISGHTALYWYRQSLGQGLEFLIYFQGNSAPDKSGLPSDRFSAERTGGSVSTLTIQRTQQEDSAVYLCASSPGLDSGNTIYFGEGSWLTVV.

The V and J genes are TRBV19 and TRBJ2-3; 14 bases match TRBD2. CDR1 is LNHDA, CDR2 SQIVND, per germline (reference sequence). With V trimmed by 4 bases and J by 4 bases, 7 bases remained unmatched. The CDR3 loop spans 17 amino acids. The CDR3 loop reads CASSRPTSGGEADTQYF. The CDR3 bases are TGTGCCAGTAGTAGACCGACTAGCGGGGGGGAGGCAGATACGCAGTATTTT. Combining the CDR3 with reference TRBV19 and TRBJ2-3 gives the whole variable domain DGGITQSPKYLFRKEGQNVTLSCEQNLNHDAMYWYRQDPGQGLRLIYYSQIVNDFQKGDIAEGYSVSREKKESFPLTVTSAQKNPTAFYLCASSRPTSGGEADTQYFGPGTRLTVL.

The CDR3 coding sequence is TGTGCCACCAGTGATTTGAACGGACTCTATAATTCACCCCTCCACTTT. Amino acids: CATSDLNGLYNSPLHF. The rearrangement joins TRBV24-1 to TRBJ1-6, with D uncertain. Trimming stripped 0 bases from V and 3 bases from J, with 8 bases between. The CDR3 has 16 amino acids. CDR1 KGHDR and CDR2 SFDVKD come from the germline V gene.

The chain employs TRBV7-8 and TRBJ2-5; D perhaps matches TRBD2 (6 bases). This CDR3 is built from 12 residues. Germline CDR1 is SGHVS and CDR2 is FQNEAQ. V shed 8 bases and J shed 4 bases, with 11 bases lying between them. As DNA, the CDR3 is TGTGCCAGCGGGGGGACGGGAGAGACCCAGTACTTC. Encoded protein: CASGGTGETQYF.